This entry lists 9 T cell receptor beta chains sequenced from one sample in a study of neurological immune-mediated disorders. TCRdb ran MiXCR on the 5' RACE reads and lists one entry per CDR3 protein. This table holds over 65,000 distinct CDR3 sequences, about 9.4% found once. Sequencing was carried out using PBMCs. The receptors originated from a man in his fifties in good health.

In its sample, this clonotype was seen many times. The V gene is TRBV20-1, the J gene TRBJ1-1; D remains unclear. V was shortened by 3 bases and J by 0 bases, with 11 bases between the two germline ends. The CDR3 runs to 14 residues. Germline V lookup: CDR1 DFQATT, CDR2 SNEGSKA (reference sequence). The CDR3 loop reads CSASPRHMNTEAFF. Written as DNA, the CDR3 is TGCAGTGCTAGCCCAAGACACATGAACACTGAAGCTTTCTTT.

This clonotype was found many times. This chain connects TRBV20-1 to TRBJ2-2, with 8 positions matching TRBD2. The germline CDR1 and CDR2 sequences are DFQATT and SNEGSKA (reference sequence). V dropped 3 bases and J dropped 5; count of bases not matched to a gene: 2. CDR3 length: 13 residues. The CDR3 nucleotides are TGCAGTGCTAGCGGGAGGGGGACCGGGGAGCTGTTTTTT. This translates into CSASGRGTGELFF.

For this clonotype: Without the conserved terminal phenylalanine or tryptophan, this CDR3 likely stems from a read error. The rearrangement joins TRBV7-2 to TRBJ1-2; D is perhaps TRBD1 (6 bases). CDR3 size: 14 residues. The ends were cut back, 5 bases at V and 8 bases at J, with 18 bases in the middle. Germline CDR1 is SGHTA and CDR2 is FQGNSA. This chain's CDR3 is CASSLPLTGTGYTL. Written as DNA, the CDR3 is TGTGCCAGCAGCCTGCCGTTGACAGGAACAGGCTACACCCTC.

This clonotype was found many times. The gene calls are TRBV4-2 and TRBJ2-7, with 9 bases that match TRBD2. The CDR3 is made up of 17 amino acids. Germline loops: CDR1 LGHNA, CDR2 YNFKEQ. With 1 base clipped from V and 5 bases from J, the junction kept 12 bases outside the gene matches. CDR3 coding DNA: TGTGCCAGCAGCCAAGGGGGATGGCGGGAGGGCCGGCACGAGCAGTACTTC. Its translation is CASSQGGWREGRHEQYF.

This clonotype has ten or more counts. This sequence joins TRBV29-1 and TRBJ2-7; no reliable D call. CDR3 size: 12 residues. Trimming stripped 4 bases from V and 4 bases from J, with 11 bases between. Germline V gives CDR1 SQVTM, CDR2 ANQGSEA. This CDR3 is CSVAGSSYEQYF. The CDR3 bases are TGCAGCGTTGCTGGCTCGTCATACGAGCAGTACTTC.

To note about this clonotype: Lacking the conserved final phenylalanine or tryptophan, this CDR3 likely reflects a read error. The CDR3 loop is CASSPGLGRHEQFL. CDR3 nucleotide sequence: TGTGCCAGCAGTCCGGGACTGGGAAGGCATGAGCAGTTCCTC. V is TRBV7-2 and J is TRBJ2-1, with D maybe TRBD2 (6 bases). Trimming left V 6 bases short and J 8 bases short, with 17 bases between. From germline, CDR1 is SGHTA and CDR2 FQGNSA. The CDR3 contains 14 residues.

This clonotype has a handful of counts. J is TRBJ1-3 and V is TRBV19, with D hard to call. V was pared by 3 bases and J by 2 bases, with 23 bases between. This CDR3 spans 19 amino acids. Germline CDR1 reads LNHDA; CDR2 reads SQIVND (reference sequence). Here the CDR3 reads CASSIRTAVYTDAGNTIYF. The CDR3 region has the DNA TGTGCCAGTAGTATCAGGACGGCCGTATACACGGATGCTGGAAACACCATATATTTT.

This clonotype occurred many times. V and J are TRBV5-1 and TRBJ1-3; the match to TRBD1 covers 9 bases. This CDR3 spans 18 amino acids. Germline CDR1 and CDR2: SGHRS and YFSETQ. V dropped 1 base and J dropped 3; count of bases not matched to a gene: 11. In DNA form, the CDR3 reads TGCGCCAGCAGCTTGCCGGGCTCGGGACAGGGCTTTGGAAACACCATATATTTT. Translated: CASSLPGSGQGFGNTIYF.

This clonotype was detected ten times or more. V is TRBV20-1 and J is TRBJ2-2, with TRBD2 matching 9 bases. Looked up from germline, CDR1 is DFQATT and CDR2 is SNEGSKA (reference sequence). This CDR3 has 15 amino acids. The junction had 9 bases not matched to a gene; V was cut back by 6 bases and J by 4 bases. DNA for the CDR3: TGCAGTGCCCCCCCTAGCGGGGCGGTCACCGGGGAGCTGTTTTTT. Translating gives CSAPPSGAVTGELFF.